This record covers a single T cell receptor (beta chain). The record originates from a study of cytomegalovirus exposure and HLA in healthy donors. This CDR3 is built from 12 residues. Germline V gene data show CDR1 as SEHNR and CDR2 as FQNEAQ (reference sequence). V was shortened by 6 bases and J by 10 bases, with 13 bases between the two germline ends. The PCR was carried out with 60 Vbeta primers and 13 Jbeta primers. Sequenced by immunoSEQ multiplex PCR; TCRdb stores in-frame clones only, minus some. The data contain 140,000 or so clones, roughly 85% of them singletons. The chain uses TRBV7-9 and TRBJ2-1; a possible D gene is TRBD2 (6 bases). The sequence derives from a male donor in good health and CMV-seronegative. Material: PBMCs. Written as DNA, the CDR3 is TGTGCCAGCAGATGGAACGGGAGAGAGCAGTTCTTC. Encoded protein: CASRWNGREQFF. The variable domain in full, completed from reference TRBV7-9 and TRBJ2-1, reads DTGVSQNPRHKITKRGQNVTFRCDPISEHNRLYWYRQTLGQGPEFLTYFQNEAQLEKSRLLSDRFSAERPKGSFSTLEIQRTEQGDSAMYLCASRWNGREQFFGPGTRLTVL.